This section outlines one TCR beta chain sequence together with its context. In the source study's methods: Cell counts per sample came from amplifying reference gene primers. Profiling relied on immunoSEQ multiplex PCR, and the TCRdb table lists in-frame clones only, not all of them. That table is the source of V, J and clone size, and D and trimming were worked out from the DNA. This sample has approximately 50,000 clones, with around three quarters found just once. The CDR3 length is 14 residues. Germline loops: CDR1 SGHTA, CDR2 FQGTGA. V was pared by 5 bases and J by 2 bases, with 6 bases of the junction left unmatched. This sample was included in a study of blood T cell repertoires in COVID-19. On the study more broadly: Samples representing acute and convalescent COVID-19 were sourced from the United States, Italy and Spain.

The sequenced material came from peripheral blood. The clonotype comes from a man aged 65 to 85 with acute or convalescent COVID-19. The chain links TRBV7-3 to TRBJ2-7; 7 nucleotides align to TRBD1. CDR3 in DNA: TGTGCCAGCAGCCCGGGGACAGCGGCCTACGAGCAGTACTTC. Its translation: CASSPGTAAYEQYF.